These 24 T cell receptor beta chains came from one sample sequenced in a study of cytomegalovirus exposure and HLA in healthy donors. PCR involved 60 Vbeta and 13 Jbeta primers. Using immunoSEQ multiplex PCR, the repertoire was profiled, and TCRdb retains in-frame clones only, with some absent. The sample contains some 120,000 clones, more than 80% of which appear only once. Sequencing used PBMCs. The receptors shown here come from a man aged 35-49 years in good health and CMV-seronegative.

This rearrangement joins TRBV2 to TRBJ2-1; D might be TRBD1 (5 bases). With 7 bases removed from V and 5 bases from J, the gap between germline ends came to 12 bases. The germline CDR1 and CDR2 sequences are SNHLY and FYNNEI. CDR3 length: 13 residues. CDR3 sequence: CASTVDRDNEQFF. CDR3 sequence (DNA): TGTGCCAGCACCGTTGACAGAGACAATGAGCAGTTCTTC. Based on the CDR3 plus reference TRBV2 and TRBJ2-1, the full variable domain is EPEVTQTPSHQVTQMGQEVILRCVPISNHLYFYWYRQILGQKVEFLVSFYNNEISEKSEIFDDQFSVERPDGSNFTLKIRSTKLEDSAMYFCASTVDRDNEQFFGPGTRLTVL.

This chain uses TRBV6-1 with TRBJ2-7, with 8 bases matching TRBD1. The J segment lost 4 bases and the V segment lost 6 bases, leaving 8 bases of the junction unmatched. Germline V gene sequence: CDR1 MNHNS, CDR2 SASEGT. This CDR3 comprises 14 residues. This chain's CDR3 is CASRHPWTGYEQYF. The CDR3, as DNA: TGTGCCAGCAGGCATCCGTGGACAGGGTACGAGCAGTACTTC.

This chain uses TRBV5-6 with TRBJ1-6, with TRBD1 identical over 9 bases. The CDR3 is made up of 18 amino acids. The germline V gene encodes CDR1 SGHDT and CDR2 YYEEEE. V lost 0 bases, J lost 2 bases, and 6 bases stayed unmatched. The CDR3 DNA reads TGTGCCAGCAGCTTGGCCTCACAGGGGGCAGCCTATAATTCACCCCTCCACTTT. It codes for CASSLASQGAAYNSPLHF.

The chain employs TRBV5-5 and TRBJ2-1; 10 nucleotides agree with TRBD2. The J segment lost 7 bases and the V segment lost 5 bases, leaving 6 bases of the junction unmatched. The CDR3 runs 14 residues. In germline, CDR1 is SGHKS, CDR2 YYEKEE (reference sequence). This CDR3 is CASSPGLAWNEQFF. The DNA of the CDR3 is TGTGCCAGCAGTCCGGGACTAGCGTGGAATGAGCAGTTCTTC.

The chain is built from TRBV18 and TRBJ2-3; the D is unclear. The CDR3 totals 15 residues. In germline, CDR1 is KGHSH, CDR2 LQKENI. Trimming took 1 base from V and 2 from J, leaving 10 bases between them. DNA of the CDR3: TGTGCCAGCTCACCACGGAGTACTATCACAGATACGCAGTATTTT. Protein sequence: CASSPRSTITDTQYF.

V gene TRBV7-2 combines with J gene TRBJ1-1, with TRBD1 matching 10 bases. V trimming: 6 bases; J trimming: 2 bases; junction bases outside the gene matches: 6. This CDR3 comprises 15 residues. Germline V gene sequence: CDR1 SGHTA, CDR2 FQGNSA. The CDR3 region is CASSRQGALNTEAFF. In DNA form, the CDR3 reads TGTGCCAGCAGTCGACAGGGGGCGTTAAACACTGAAGCTTTCTTT.

This chain connects TRBV7-8 to TRBJ1-1; D perhaps matches TRBD1 (5 bases). CDR1 and CDR2 (germline): SGHVS, FQNEAQ. CDR3 size: 15 residues. The ends were cut back, 1 base at V and 6 bases at J, with 15 bases in the middle. The CDR3 here is CASSLVEAGRAEAFF. As DNA, the CDR3 is TGTGCCAGCAGCTTAGTCGAAGCAGGGAGGGCTGAAGCTTTCTTT.

The chain recombines TRBV30 with TRBJ1-2; a possible D gene is TRBD1 (6 bases). Germline V gives CDR1 GTSNPN, CDR2 SVGIG (reference sequence). CDR3 length: 14 amino acids. Trimming shortened V by 4 bases and J by 8 bases, and 20 bases separated the two germline ends. Here the CDR3 reads CAWTGNYRDSGYTF. Here the CDR3 DNA reads TGTGCCTGGACGGGGAACTACAGGGATTCGGGCTACACCTTC.

This chain uses TRBV11-2 with TRBJ1-6; 7 bases are shared with TRBD1. The CDR3 runs to 12 residues. Germline CDR1 is SGHAT and CDR2 is FQNNGV. V lost 3 bases, J lost 16 bases, and 6 bases stayed unmatched. The CDR3 nucleotides read TGTGCCAGCAGCTTCACCGGGACAGAGCTCCACTTT. Translated: CASSFTGTELHF.

The chain links TRBV5-6 to TRBJ2-5; perhaps TRBD2 as D (6 bases). CDR1 and CDR2 (germline): SGHDT, YYEEEE. The ends were cut back, 4 bases at V and 5 bases at J, with 9 bases in the middle. The CDR3 covers 12 residues. CDR3 amino acids: CASSGRRETQYF. For the CDR3, the DNA is TGTGCCAGCAGCGGGAGGCGGGAGACCCAGTACTTC. The full variable domain, with the rest looked up from reference TRBV5-6 and TRBJ2-5, is DAGVTQSPTHLIKTRGQQVTLRCSPKSGHDTVSWYQQALGQGPQFIFQYYEEEERQRGNFPDRFSGHQFPNYSSELNVNALLLGDSALYLCASSGRRETQYFGPGTRLLVL.

J is TRBJ2-5 and V is TRBV5-4; TRBD2 agrees at 9 bases. The germline V gene encodes CDR1 SGHNT and CDR2 YYREEE (reference sequence). V was pared by 0 bases and J by 5 bases, with 5 bases of the junction left unmatched. The CDR3 length is 15 residues. CDR3: CASSLEAGGPETQYF. The CDR3 DNA is TGTGCCAGCAGCTTGGAGGCGGGGGGGCCTGAGACCCAGTACTTC. Full variable domain (rest looked up from reference TRBV5-4 and TRBJ2-5): ETGVTQSPTHLIKTRGQQVTLRCSSQSGHNTVSWYQQALGQGPQFIFQYYREEENGRGNFPPRFSGLQFPNYSSELNVNALELDDSALYLCASSLEAGGPETQYFGPGTRLLVL.

The V call is TRBV5-1, the J call TRBJ1-1, with TRBD1 matching over 9 bases. CDR1 and CDR2 (germline): SGHRS, YFSETQ. The trim removed 1 base at V and 0 bases at J, leaving 4 bases unmatched. The CDR3 runs 16 residues. The CDR3 region has the DNA TGCGCCAGCAGCTTGTGGGACAGGGCAATGAACACTGAAGCTTTCTTT. As protein: CASSLWDRAMNTEAFF.

The chain links TRBV27 to TRBJ1-4; 8 bases are a match to TRBD1. The CDR3 covers 14 residues. Trimming removed 6 bases from V and 6 bases from J; junction bases left unmatched: 6. Germline-derived CDR1 and CDR2 are MNHEY and SMNVEV (reference sequence). The CDR3 sequence: CASRRQGAYEKLFF. The CDR3 DNA follows: TGTGCCAGCAGGAGGCAGGGGGCCTATGAAAAACTGTTTTTT.

This clone was seen once. The CDR3 region is CASSLLAGGSIQYF. In DNA form, the CDR3 reads TGTGCCAGCAGCTTACTAGCGGGAGGCAGCATTCAGTACTTC. The genes are TRBV7-2 and TRBJ2-4, with TRBD2 identical over 11 bases. This CDR3 spans 14 amino acids. The V and J ends lost 2 bases and 9 bases, in that order; junction bases with no gene match: 3. Germline V gives CDR1 SGHTA, CDR2 FQGNSA.

The rearrangement links TRBV21-1 to TRBJ2-5; TRBD2 is taken as the D call from the table, unchecked against the DNA. TRBV21-1 is reported as a pseudogene. CDR3 size: 15 residues. CDR3 coding DNA: TGTGCCAGCAGCAACGGTCCGCGTTTGGAAGAGACCCAGTACTTC. It translates to CASSNGPRLEETQYF.

V is TRBV9 and J is TRBJ2-3; tentatively, D is TRBD2 (5 bases). CDR1 is SGDLS and CDR2 is YYNGEE in the germline V gene. Trimming stripped 5 bases from V and 0 bases from J, with 16 bases between. There are 16 residues in the CDR3. DNA for the CDR3: TGTGCCAGCAGTGTAAAAGCGGAGACAAGCACAGATACGCAGTATTTT. Protein: CASSVKAETSTDTQYF.

The chain links TRBV9 to TRBJ2-1; D is uncertain. V gave up 0 bases and J gave up 6 bases, with 10 bases separating them. From germline, CDR1 is SGDLS and CDR2 YYNGEE. This CDR3 has 14 amino acids. The CDR3 here is CASSVGVAANEQFF. The CDR3 DNA is TGTGCCAGCAGCGTAGGAGTAGCAGCCAATGAGCAGTTCTTC.

This clone appeared a few times. Other DNA sequences of this sample code for an identical CDR3. The genes are TRBV13 and TRBJ1-4; 8 nucleotides match TRBD1. The V gene end was trimmed by 3 bases and the J gene end by 2 bases; junction bases not matched to a gene: 5. The CDR3 contains 16 residues. The germline V gene has CDR1 PRHDT and CDR2 FYEKMQ (reference sequence). In nucleotides, the CDR3 is TGTGCCAGCAGCTTTTCCCAGGGGGCGACTAATGAAAAACTGTTTTTT. It encodes CASSFSQGATNEKLFF.

This chain connects TRBV11-3 to TRBJ2-7; weak D call: TRBD2 (6 bases). Trimming shortened V by 3 bases and J by 6 bases, and 12 bases separated the two germline ends. Germline loops: CDR1 SGHNT, CDR2 YENEEA. This CDR3 comprises 13 residues. CDR3 protein: CASSLGGRGEQYF. CDR3 DNA sequence: TGTGCCAGCAGCTTGGGGGGAAGGGGCGAGCAGTACTTC.

The chain recombines TRBV7-6 with TRBJ1-5; D is unresolved. Looked up from germline, CDR1 is SGHVS and CDR2 is FNYEAQ. V was pared by 1 base and J by 1 base, with 11 bases between. The CDR3 spans 16 residues. The CDR3 loop is CASSLGNRESNQPQHF. The CDR3 nucleotides are TGTGCCAGCAGCTTAGGTAACCGGGAGAGCAATCAGCCCCAGCATTTT.

A word on this clone: Additional DNA sequences in this sample encode the identical CDR3. The chain employs TRBV9 and TRBJ1-5, with D possibly matching TRBD1 (5 bases). In germline, CDR1 is SGDLS, CDR2 YYNGEE. The germline V and J ends were trimmed by 0 bases and 2 bases, with 9 bases remaining between them. This CDR3 is 15 amino acids long. CDR3: CASSVGQGGNQPQHF. The CDR3, as DNA: TGTGCCAGCAGCGTAGGTCAGGGTGGCAATCAGCCCCAGCATTTT.

The rearrangement uses TRBV28 and TRBJ1-4; 11 nucleotides line up with TRBD1. CDR1 is MDHEN and CDR2 is SYDVKM in the germline V gene. The CDR3 has 15 amino acids. The V gene end was trimmed by 1 base and the J gene end by 7 bases; junction bases not matched to a gene: 2. CDR3 nucleotides: TGTGCCAGCAGTTTATCCGGGACAGGGGGTGAAAAACTGTTTTTT. This gives the protein CASSLSGTGGEKLFF.

Comment on this clone: An end of the junction differs from the germline gene, which may be a read error. The chain combines TRBV29-1 with TRBJ2-1, with 7 nucleotides matching TRBD1. The germline V gene has CDR1 SQVTM and CDR2 ANQGSEA. This CDR3 is 14 amino acids long. CDR3 sequence: CSVGRDSSYNEQLF. The CDR3 DNA follows: TGCAGCGTTGGCCGGGACAGCTCCTACAATGAGCAGCTCTTC.

In this sample, this clone turned up a few times. CDR3 bases: TGTGCCAGCAACAATCGCGGCAACTATGGCTACACCTTC. Translating it yields CASNNRGNYGYTF. This chain uses TRBV6-1 with TRBJ1-2; D ambiguous. CDR3 length: 13 amino acids. CDR1 and CDR2 (germline): MNHNS, SASEGT. Trimming shortened V by 7 bases and J by 2 bases, and 11 bases separated the two germline ends.